What follows are 27 T cell receptor beta chains derived from one specimen sequenced in a study of PD-1 blockade in classical Hodgkin lymphoma. As to time point: cycle 4 day 1 (C4D1), after six to seven weeks of nivolumab. Each patient experienced a relapse that followed autologous stem cell transplantation, and brentuximab vedotin exposure varied. Researchers used magnetic negative selection to pull out pure CD4+ T cells from thawed PBMCs. TCRdb keeps only in-frame clones here, not all; method: immunoSEQ multiplex PCR. The sample lists approximately 28,000 clones; 70% to 80% were seen once. The sequences come from CD4+ T cells from blood, collected before the fourth cycle of nivolumab. These receptors came from a human donor with classical Hodgkin lymphoma.

This clone was seen more than once but under ten times. The chain recombines TRBV6-5 with TRBJ1-3; D remains unclear. Germline loops: CDR1 MNHEY, CDR2 SVGAGI. The CDR3 is 14 amino acids. Trimming stripped 2 bases from V and 0 bases from J, with 5 bases between. Here the CDR3 reads CASSYKFSGNTIYF. The CDR3 nucleotides read TGTGCCAGCAGTTACAAGTTCTCTGGAAACACCATATATTTT.

The chain links TRBV18 to TRBJ1-5; tentatively, D is TRBD1 (6 bases). CDR3 length: 13 residues. The germline gives CDR1 KGHSH, CDR2 LQKENI. Trimming pared 8 bases from V and 1 base from J, leaving 9 bases between. The CDR3 reads CASQTGSNQPQHF. The CDR3 DNA is TGTGCCAGCCAGACAGGAAGCAATCAGCCCCAGCATTTT. The full variable domain, in which reference TRBV18 and TRBJ1-5 provide the parts outside the CDR3, is NAGVMQNPRHLVRRRGQEARLRCSPMKGHSHVYWYRQLPEEGLKFMVYLQKENIIDESGMPKERFSAEFPKEGPSILRIQQVVRGDSAAYFCASQTGSNQPQHFGDGTRLSIL.

The chain has TRBV27 and TRBJ2-5; 14 bases map to TRBD2. Germline V gene data show CDR1 as MNHEY and CDR2 as SMNVEV (reference sequence). The junction had 4 bases not matched to a gene; V was cut back by 7 bases and J by 0 bases. CDR3 length: 16 amino acids. CDR3 in DNA: TGTGCCAGCACCAGACTAGCGGGGGGGTACCAAGAGACCCAGTACTTC. Amino acid sequence: CASTRLAGGYQETQYF.

This clone was seen a single time. The V and J genes are TRBV19 and TRBJ1-5; D gene ambiguous. Trimming pared 2 bases from V and 0 bases from J, leaving 11 bases between. The V gene's germline CDR1 is LNHDA and CDR2 SQIVND (reference sequence). The CDR3 sequence is 16 residues long. CDR3 sequence (DNA): TGTGCCAGTAGTATATCCCACGACCATAGCAATCAGCCCCAGCATTTT. Its translation is CASSISHDHSNQPQHF.

This clone came up once. This chain uses TRBV29-1 with TRBJ1-6; the D gene is possibly TRBD1 (5 bases). Germline assignment: CDR1 SQVTM and CDR2 ANQGSEA. Trimming removed 6 bases from V and 5 bases from J, with 17 bases in between. This CDR3 region has 15 residues. CDR3 DNA sequence: TGCAGCGTCGCCGTCACGGGGGTAGATAATTCACCCCTCCACTTT. Protein sequence: CSVAVTGVDNSPLHF.

The J gene is TRBJ2-7, the V gene TRBV4-2, with D possibly being TRBD1 or TRBD2 (5 bases each). This CDR3 spans 14 amino acids. Germline lookup yields CDR1 LGHNA and CDR2 YNFKEQ. V lost 5 bases and J lost 3, with 14 bases in between. In nucleotides, the CDR3 is TGTGCCAGCAGCTTGGTGGGACGGCACTACGAGCAGTACTTC. This gives the protein CASSLVGRHYEQYF.

This chain connects TRBV5-4 to TRBJ1-5; D uncertain. Trimming removed 0 bases from V and 5 bases from J, with 6 bases in between. CDR3 length: 13 amino acids. The germline CDR1 and CDR2 sequences are SGHNT and YYREEE (reference sequence). CDR3 in amino acids: CASSLDSHQPQHF. DNA of the CDR3: TGTGCCAGCAGCTTGGACAGTCATCAGCCCCAGCATTTT.

This CDR3 is CASSLMGLAAPTGELFF. CDR3 nucleotide sequence: TGTGCCAGCAGCTTAATGGGACTAGCGGCACCCACCGGGGAGCTGTTTTTT. The genes are TRBV7-3 and TRBJ2-2; TRBD2 agrees at 11 bases. From germline, CDR1 is SGHTA and CDR2 FQGTGA. Trimming took 1 base from V and 4 from J; bases not matched to a gene: 5. CDR3 size: 17 residues.

This rearrangement joins TRBV7-2 to TRBJ1-3, with D possibly TRBD1 on 5 matching bases. This CDR3 has 14 residues. Germline-derived CDR1 and CDR2 are SGHTA and FQGNSA. The V and J ends lost 1 base and 7 bases respectively, with 11 bases between them. CDR3 sequence: CASSLGGVRNTIYF. CDR3 DNA sequence: TGTGCCAGCAGCTTAGGAGGGGTCCGTAACACCATATATTTT.

The gene calls are TRBV2 and TRBJ1-5, with a weak D call TRBD1 (6 bases). V was pared by 1 base and J by 5 bases, with 12 bases between. The CDR3 totals 15 residues. Germline values: CDR1 SNHLY, CDR2 FYNNEI. CDR3 sequence reads: CASSEGGQHYQPQHF. The CDR3 coding sequence is TGTGCCAGCAGTGAAGGAGGACAGCACTATCAGCCCCAGCATTTT.

The J gene is TRBJ1-1, the V gene TRBV27; no reliable D call. Germline V gene lookup returns CDR1 MNHEY and CDR2 SMNVEV (reference sequence). Trimming cost V 7 bases and J 4 bases, with 13 bases left between them. This CDR3 contains 13 residues. The CDR3 DNA follows: TGTGCCAGCAACGAAAGGGAAGGCACTGAAGCTTTCTTT. The encoded protein is CASNEREGTEAFF.

This chain connects TRBV4-3 to TRBJ2-2; D possibly corresponds to TRBD1 (5 bases). In germline, CDR1 is LGHNA, CDR2 YSLEER. The CDR3 has 13 residues. Deletions cut 4 bases from V and 5 bases from J, with 8 bases between. The CDR3 spells CASSRTGTGELFF. CDR3 DNA: TGCGCCAGCAGCCGAACAGGTACCGGGGAGCTGTTTTTT.

The chain employs TRBV5-6 and TRBJ1-1; 9 nucleotides align to TRBD1. J was trimmed by 4 bases and V by 2 bases; bases with no gene match: 6. The V gene's germline CDR1 is SGHDT and CDR2 YYEEEE. The CDR3 has 15 residues. The CDR3 DNA reads as TGTGCCAGCAGCTTACAGGGGGCCCACGGCACTGAAGCTTTCTTT. It encodes CASSLQGAHGTEAFF. Together with reference TRBV5-6 and TRBJ1-1, the CDR3 gives the full variable domain: DAGVTQSPTHLIKTRGQQVTLRCSPKSGHDTVSWYQQALGQGPQFIFQYYEEEERQRGNFPDRFSGHQFPNYSSELNVNALLLGDSALYLCASSLQGAHGTEAFFGQGTRLTVV.

The chain links TRBV7-9 to TRBJ1-1; D perhaps matches TRBD1 (6 bases). The CDR3 consists of 14 residues. CDR1 and CDR2 (germline): SEHNR, FQNEAQ (reference sequence). V dropped 5 bases and J dropped 6 bases, with 16 bases sitting between them. Here the CDR3 reads CASSLRQVPPEAFF. The CDR3 DNA reads TGTGCCAGCAGCCTCAGACAGGTCCCCCCTGAAGCTTTCTTT.

This chain connects TRBV7-2 to TRBJ1-1; maybe TRBD1 (5 bases). Trimming cost V 1 base and J 0 bases, with 12 bases left between them. This CDR3 is built from 16 residues. Germline CDR1 SGHTA, CDR2 FQGNSA. CDR3: CASSLVETAMNTEAFF. CDR3 nucleotides: TGTGCCAGCAGCTTAGTCGAGACAGCTATGAACACTGAAGCTTTCTTT.

The genes are TRBV11-1 and TRBJ1-1; maybe TRBD1 (6 bases). Germline assignment: CDR1 SGHAT and CDR2 FQDESV (reference sequence). The CDR3 consists of 14 residues. V shed 5 bases and J shed 5 bases, with 15 bases lying between them. CDR3 DNA: TGTGCCAGCAGCCTCCCTCTAGGGGGAACTGAAGCTTTCTTT. Translated, it gives CASSLPLGGTEAFF.

This chain joins TRBV28 and TRBJ2-2; no clear D. With 6 bases removed from V and 0 bases from J, the gap between germline ends came to 5 bases. Germline CDR1 is MDHEN and CDR2 is SYDVKM. This CDR3 is built from 13 residues. The CDR3 reads CASRPSNTGELFF. The CDR3 DNA reads TGTGCCAGCAGACCATCGAACACCGGGGAGCTGTTTTTT.

This clone was observed a handful of times. The J gene is TRBJ1-6, the V gene TRBV18; D gene uncertain. Trimming removed 2 bases from V and 6 bases from J, with 17 bases in between. CDR3 length: 17 amino acids. The germline gives CDR1 KGHSH, CDR2 LQKENI. CDR3 protein: CASSPWLTAAPNSPLHF. The CDR3 coding sequence is TGTGCCAGCTCACCATGGTTAACAGCCGCGCCTAATTCACCCCTCCACTTT.

The rearrangement joins TRBV10-3 to TRBJ1-1; D gene ambiguous. V shed 2 bases and J shed 5 bases, with 3 bases lying between them. This CDR3 spans 11 amino acids. Per the germline V gene, CDR1 is ENHRY and CDR2 is SYGVKD. CDR3 amino acids: CAISERTEAFF. The DNA for the CDR3 is TGTGCCATCAGTGAGAGAACTGAAGCTTTCTTT.

The chain carries TRBV28 and TRBJ2-7; TRBD1 matches at 7 bases. Germline CDR1 MDHEN, CDR2 SYDVKM. This CDR3 has 13 residues. After removal of 4 bases from V and 5 bases from J, the junction contained 5 bases not matched to a gene. The CDR3 is CASSYGTADEQYF. The CDR3 nucleotides are TGTGCCAGCAGTTACGGGACAGCTGACGAGCAGTACTTC.

V and J are TRBV6-6 and TRBJ2-5, with 12 bases that match TRBD2. The V segment lost 6 bases and the J segment 3 bases; nucleotides outside the gene matches: 5. CDR1 and CDR2 (germline): MNHNY, SVGAGI (reference sequence). CDR3 length: 15 residues. The CDR3 nucleotides read TGTGCCAGCAGCCAAACTAGCGGGGGGAAAGAGACCCAGTACTTC. Translated, it gives CASSQTSGGKETQYF.

J is TRBJ2-3 and V is TRBV4-3; TRBD1 or TRBD2 may be the D gene (5 bases each). The CDR3 extends over 17 amino acids. With 1 base removed from V and 2 bases from J, the gap between germline ends came to 16 bases. CDR1 is LGHNA, CDR2 YSLEER, per germline. CDR3 loop: CASSQAIQGPFTDTQYF. CDR3 bases: TGCGCCAGCAGCCAAGCGATCCAGGGACCCTTCACAGATACGCAGTATTTT.

This chain connects TRBV4-3 to TRBJ1-5; unclear D gene. The ends were cut back, 1 base at V and 5 bases at J, with 9 bases in the middle. Per the germline V gene, CDR1 is LGHNA and CDR2 is YSLEER. There are 14 residues in the CDR3. In DNA, the CDR3 is TGCGCCAGCAGCCAAGGGGTGGCTCATCAGCCCCAGCATTTT. Protein: CASSQGVAHQPQHF.

A single count supports this clone. This chain connects TRBV7-2 to TRBJ2-7; 9 nucleotides match TRBD1. The CDR3 is made up of 14 amino acids. Germline CDR1 SGHTA, CDR2 FQGNSA. V trimming: 2 bases; J trimming: 9 bases; junction bases outside the gene matches: 8. CDR3 loop: CASSLWDREEAQYF. The DNA for the CDR3 is TGTGCCAGCAGCTTATGGGACAGGGAAGAGGCGCAGTACTTC.

The gene calls are TRBV6-6 and TRBJ1-2, with TRBD1 matching over 11 bases. The CDR3 loop spans 14 amino acids. Germline lookup yields CDR1 MNHNY and CDR2 SVGAGI (reference sequence). The junction had 5 bases not matched to a gene; V was cut back by 6 bases and J by 5 bases. The CDR3 reads CASRGQGVRYGYTF. As DNA, the CDR3 is TGTGCCAGCAGGGGACAGGGGGTACGATATGGCTACACCTTC.

This clone is a singleton in its sample. This chain connects TRBV7-9 to TRBJ2-5; D gene uncertain. Germline CDR1 reads SEHNR; CDR2 reads FQNEAQ (reference sequence). This CDR3 is built from 12 residues. The V gene lost 2 bases and the J gene lost 5 bases, with 6 bases spanning the gap. The CDR3 is CASSLNEETQYF. The CDR3 nucleotides are TGTGCCAGCAGCTTAAATGAGGAGACCCAGTACTTC. Full variable domain (missing parts from reference TRBV7-9 and TRBJ2-5): DTGVSQNPRHKITKRGQNVTFRCDPISEHNRLYWYRQTLGQGPEFLTYFQNEAQLEKSRLLSDRFSAERPKGSFSTLEIQRTEQGDSAMYLCASSLNEETQYFGPGTRLLVL.

The rearrangement joins TRBV11-2 to TRBJ1-5; D gene unclear. Trimming left V 0 bases short and J 5 bases short, with 5 bases between. Germline CDR1 reads SGHAT; CDR2 reads FQNNGV. The CDR3 runs to 13 residues. CDR3: CASSLDRDQPQHF. The DNA of the CDR3 is TGTGCCAGCAGCTTAGATAGAGATCAGCCCCAGCATTTT.